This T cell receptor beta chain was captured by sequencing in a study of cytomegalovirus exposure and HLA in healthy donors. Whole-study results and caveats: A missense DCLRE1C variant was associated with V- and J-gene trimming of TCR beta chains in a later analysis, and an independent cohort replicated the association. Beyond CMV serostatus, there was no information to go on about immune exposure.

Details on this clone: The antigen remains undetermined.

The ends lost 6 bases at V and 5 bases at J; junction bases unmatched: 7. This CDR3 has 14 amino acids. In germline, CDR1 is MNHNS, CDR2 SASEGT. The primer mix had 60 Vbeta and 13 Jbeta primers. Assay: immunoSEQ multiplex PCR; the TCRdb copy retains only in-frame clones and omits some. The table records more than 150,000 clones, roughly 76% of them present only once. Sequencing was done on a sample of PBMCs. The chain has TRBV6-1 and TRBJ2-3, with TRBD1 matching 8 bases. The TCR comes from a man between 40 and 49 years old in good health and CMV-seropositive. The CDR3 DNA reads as TGTGCCAGCAGATCCGGACAGGGAGGAGATACGCAGTATTTT. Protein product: CASRSGQGGDTQYF.